This is a list of T cell receptor beta chains from one sample in a study of neoadjuvant anti-PD-1 for oral cavity cancer. Assay: immunoSEQ multiplex PCR; the TCRdb copy retains only in-frame clones and omits some. The sample has around 62,000 clones; around four fifths are singletons. This material consisted of PBMCs, taken before nivolumab (anti-PD-1) treatment. Every receptor here comes from a person aged 35-79 years with oral cavity squamous cell carcinoma. Each CDR3 is given with its conserved first and last residue. A D gene is named only where the DNA matches it firmly. The size field is filled for only some rows; it gives once, few, many or a size class.

j_call v_call clone_size d_call cdr3_aa cdr3_nt
TRBJ2-4 TRBV7-9 - - CASSLVLQESSLAKNIQYF TGTGCCAGCAGCTTAGTTCTCCAGGAATCTAGCCTAGCCAAAAACATTCAGTACTTC
TRBJ2-2 TRBV4-1 once - CASSHLGSTGELFF TGCGCCAGCAGCCACCTCGGGAGCACTGGGGAGCTGTTTTTT
TRBJ2-5 TRBV9 - TRBD2 CASSPRWGGKVKETQYF TGTGCCAGCAGCCCCCGATGGGGGGGAAAGGTTAAAGAGACCCAGTACTTC
TRBJ2-7 TRBV7-2 - TRBD2 CASSIKAGGPLEQYF TGTGCCAGCAGTATAAAGGCGGGGGGGCCTCTCGAGCAGTACTTC
TRBJ1-6 TRBV30 - - CVWSREGRNSPLHF TGTGTCTGGAGTCGGGAAGGGCGTAATTCACCCCTCCACTTT
TRBJ1-5 TRBV28 - - CASSYGIQPQHF TGTGCCAGCAGTTACGGGATACAGCCCCAGCATTTT
TRBJ2-7 TRBV7-8 - - CASSLAGGEQYF TGTGCCAGCAGCTTAGCAGGGGGCGAGCAGTACTTC
TRBJ1-5 TRBV6-5 - - CASGNQPQHF TGTGCCAGCGGCAATCAGCCCCAGCATTTT
TRBJ1-5 TRBV7-9 - TRBD1 CASSSQGTQPQHF TGTGCCAGCAGTTCACAGGGGACTCAGCCCCAGCATTTT
TRBJ2-1 TRBV30 - TRBD2 CAWGGTSNSSYNEQFF TGTGCCTGGGGCGGGACTAGCAATAGCTCCTACAATGAGCAGTTCTTC
TRBJ1-1 TRBV5-1 - - CASSLVDSLNTEAFF TGCGCCAGCAGCTTGGTTGACAGTCTGAACACTGAAGCTTTCTTT
TRBJ1-6 TRBV11-3 few - CASSLDQGSPLHF TGTGCCAGCAGCTTAGACCAGGGATCACCCCTCCACTTT
TRBJ1-2 TRBV2 - - CASSDSQPNYGYTF TGTGCCAGCAGTGACTCTCAGCCGAACTATGGCTACACCTTC
TRBJ2-7 TRBV5-1 - TRBD2 CASSSGLAGEQYF TGCGCCAGCAGCTCAGGACTAGCGGGTGAGCAGTACTTT
TRBJ1-1 TRBV25-1 - - CASSEGPSGPEAFF TGTGCCAGCAGTGAGGGACCATCGGGTCCTGAAGCTTTCTTT
TRBJ2-7 TRBV5-1 - - CASSLQGVLEEQYF TGCGCCAGCAGCTTGCAGGGCGTTTTAGAGGAGCAGTACTTC
TRBJ1-2 TRBV29-1 - - CSVRDGPGGYTF TGCAGCGTACGAGACGGTCCGGGGGGCTACACCTTC
TRBJ1-4 TRBV28 - - CASSSPGTVREKLFF TGTGCCAGCAGTTCACCAGGGACGGTGAGGGAAAAACTGTTTTTT
TRBJ1-1 TRBV6-5 few - CASSTRGGEAFF TGTGCCAGCAGTACCCGTGGGGGGGAAGCTTTCTTT
TRBJ1-4 TRBV5-1 - - CASSFSSTEKLFF TGCGCCAGCAGCTTCAGTTCCACTGAAAAACTGTTTTTT
TRBJ2-2 TRBV5-1 - TRBD1 CASSPRTGETGELFF TGCGCCAGCAGCCCTCGGACAGGGGAAACCGGGGAGCTGTTTTTT
TRBJ2-7 TRBV28 - TRBD2 CASRSSGNSYEQYF TGTGCCAGCAGATCTAGCGGGAACAGCTACGAGCAGTACTTC
TRBJ2-2 TRBV27 - - CASRRAGTLTGELFF TGTGCCTCACGAAGGGCGGGGACTCTCACCGGGGAGCTGTTTTTT
TRBJ2-3 TRBV5-1 few - CASSPDLPVGGGDTQYF TGCGCCAGCAGCCCCGATCTGCCTGTGGGAGGGGGAGATACGCAGTATTTT
TRBJ1-6 TRBV28 - - CASRLGQPGSPLHF TGTGCCAGCAGATTAGGACAGCCGGGGTCACCCCTCCACTTT
TRBJ1-6 TRBV18 once - CASSPHVGKDSPLHF TGTGCCAGCTCACCTCACGTAGGAAAGGATTCACCCCTCCACTTT
TRBJ1-3 TRBV5-1 once - CASSLALAAGNTIYF TGCGCCAGCAGCTTGGCCCTGGCAGCTGGAAACACCATATATTTT
TRBJ1-2 TRBV29-1 - - CSAPGGEVYGYTF TGCAGCGCCCCGGGGGGGGAGGTTTATGGCTACACCTTC
TRBJ1-1 TRBV11-2 once - CASSLTGNTEAFF TGTGCCAGCAGCCTGACTGGGAACACTGAAGCTTTCTTT
TRBJ2-7 TRBV6-1 - - CASSEPRGASYEQYF TGTGCCAGCAGTGAGCCCAGAGGGGCCTCCTACGAGCAGTACTTC
TRBJ1-2 TRBV19 - TRBD1 CASSIDYRTGGNYGYTF TGTGCCAGTAGTATAGACTACCGGACAGGGGGTAACTATGGCTACACCTTC
TRBJ2-1 TRBV11-3 few TRBD2 CASSLEGLAGGRSSYNEQFF TGTGCCAGCAGCTTAGAAGGACTAGCGGGGGGGCGCAGCTCCTACAATGAGCAGTTCTTC
TRBJ2-7 TRBV27 - - CASSPTGESSYEQYF TGTGCCAGCAGTCCGACAGGAGAGAGCTCCTACGAGCAGTACTTC
TRBJ1-4 TRBV5-5 - - CASRALKVWTVDEKLFF TGTGCCAGCCGAGCTTTGAAGGTCTGGACAGTGGATGAAAAACTGTTTTTT
TRBJ2-2 TRBV12-5 few - CASGPTPGKGELFF TGTGCTAGTGGCCCCACACCAGGGAAAGGGGAGCTGTTTTTT
TRBJ2-2 TRBV19 - TRBD1 CASSVTGTNTGELFF TGTGCCAGTAGTGTGACAGGGACGAACACCGGGGAGCTGTTTTTT
TRBJ2-2 TRBV11-3 - - CASSLGKSLNTGELFF TGTGCCAGCAGCTTAGGAAAGAGTCTTAACACCGGGGAGCTGTTTTTT
TRBJ2-2 TRBV27 few TRBD1 CASSPRQGLTGELFF TGTGCCAGCAGTCCAAGACAGGGATTAACCGGGGAGCTGTTTTTT
TRBJ2-1 TRBV7-2 few - CASSHPGNEQFF TGTGCCAGCTCCCACCCGGGGAATGAGCAGTTCTTC
TRBJ2-1 TRBV19 - - CASSISQSDEQFF TGTGCCAGTAGTATTTCCCAGTCGGATGAGCAGTTCTTC
TRBJ2-2 TRBV29-1 - TRBD1 CSGGQGAGELFF TGCAGCGGGGGACAGGGGGCCGGGGAGCTGTTTTTT
TRBJ2-7 TRBV19 - - CATRLGLYEQYF TGTGCCACCCGCCTGGGGCTCTACGAGCAGTACTTC
TRBJ2-3 TRBV5-1 - TRBD2 CASSPARGAGALSTDTQYF TGCGCCAGCAGCCCTGCGAGAGGAGCGGGGGCGTTAAGCACAGATACGCAGTATTTT
TRBJ2-1 TRBV6-1 - TRBD2 CASSELLGLAGYEQFF TGTGCCAGCAGTGAACTATTAGGACTAGCGGGCTATGAGCAGTTCTTC
TRBJ1-3 TRBV5-5 - - CASSLGVRGNTIYF TGTGCCAGCAGCTTGGGAGTCAGAGGAAACACCATATATTTT
TRBJ2-7 TRBV6-1 few - CASSGSGLHEQYF TGTGCCAGCAGTGGATCAGGGTTGCACGAGCAGTACTTC
TRBJ1-4 TRBV29-1 - - CSVVWGSNEKLFF TGCAGCGTCGTCTGGGGGTCTAATGAAAAACTGTTTTTT
TRBJ2-2 TRBV4-1 - - CASSQEPGFNGELFF TGCGCCAGCAGCCAAGAACCAGGCTTTAACGGGGAGCTGTTTTTT
TRBJ1-6 TRBV2 few TRBD1 CASKLSGGQSNSPLHF TGTGCCAGCAAACTAAGTGGGGGACAGAGTAATTCACCCCTCCACTTT
TRBJ1-6 TRBV7-9 - - CASSLEQLGSPLHF TGTGCCAGCAGCTTAGAACAGCTCGGATCACCCCTCCACTTT